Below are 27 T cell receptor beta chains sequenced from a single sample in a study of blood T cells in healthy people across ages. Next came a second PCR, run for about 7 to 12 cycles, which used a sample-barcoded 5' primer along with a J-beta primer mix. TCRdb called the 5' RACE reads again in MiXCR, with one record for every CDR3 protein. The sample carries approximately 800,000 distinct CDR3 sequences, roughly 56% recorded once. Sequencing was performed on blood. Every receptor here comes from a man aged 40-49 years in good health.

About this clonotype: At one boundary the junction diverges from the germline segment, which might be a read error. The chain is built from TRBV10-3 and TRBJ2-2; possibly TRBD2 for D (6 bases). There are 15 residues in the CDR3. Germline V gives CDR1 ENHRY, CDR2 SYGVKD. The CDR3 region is CAISELAVSTGELFF. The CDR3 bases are TGTGCCATCAGTGAGTTAGCGGTAAGCACCGGGGAACTGTTTTTT.

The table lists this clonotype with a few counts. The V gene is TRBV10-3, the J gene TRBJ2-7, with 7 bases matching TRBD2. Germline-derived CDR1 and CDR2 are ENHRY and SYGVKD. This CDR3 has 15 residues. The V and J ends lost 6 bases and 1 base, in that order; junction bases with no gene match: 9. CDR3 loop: CAISLGTIKSYEQYF. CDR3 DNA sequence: TGTGCCATCAGCCTGGGGACTATAAAATCCTACGAGCAGTACTTC.

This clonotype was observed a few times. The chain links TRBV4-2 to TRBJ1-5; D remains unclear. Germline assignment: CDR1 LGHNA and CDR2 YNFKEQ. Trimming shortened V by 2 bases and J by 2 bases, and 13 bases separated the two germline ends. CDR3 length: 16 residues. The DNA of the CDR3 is TGTGCCAGCAGCCAACCGGGGATGTTGGGCAATCAGCCCCAGCATTTT. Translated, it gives CASSQPGMLGNQPQHF.

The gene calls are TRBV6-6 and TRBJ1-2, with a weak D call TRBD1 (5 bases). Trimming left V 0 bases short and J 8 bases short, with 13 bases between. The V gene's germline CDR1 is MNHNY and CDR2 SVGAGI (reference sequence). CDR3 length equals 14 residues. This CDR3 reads CASSYSGGREGYTF. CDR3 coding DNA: TGTGCCAGCAGTTACTCGGGGGGACGAGAGGGCTACACCTTC.

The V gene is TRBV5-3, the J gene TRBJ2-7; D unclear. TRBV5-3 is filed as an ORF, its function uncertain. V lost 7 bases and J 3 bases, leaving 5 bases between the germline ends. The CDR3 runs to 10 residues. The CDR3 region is CARPDYEQYF. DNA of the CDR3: TGTGCCAGACCCGACTACGAGCAGTACTTC.

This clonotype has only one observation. CDR3 DNA sequence: TGTGCCTGGAGTGCACCGGAACAGGGTATCGATGAGCAGTTCTTC. This sequence encodes CAWSAPEQGIDEQFF. The gene calls are TRBV30 and TRBJ2-1; D might be TRBD1 (6 bases). V lost 1 base and J lost 8, with 18 bases in between. Germline loops: CDR1 GTSNPN, CDR2 SVGIG (reference sequence). CDR3 size: 15 residues.

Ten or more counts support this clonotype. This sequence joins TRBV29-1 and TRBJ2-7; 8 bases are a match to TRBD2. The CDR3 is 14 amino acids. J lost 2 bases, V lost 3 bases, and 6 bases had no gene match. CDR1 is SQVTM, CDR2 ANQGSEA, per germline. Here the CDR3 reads CSVDSGSLTYEQYF. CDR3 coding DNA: TGCAGCGTTGACAGCGGGAGTCTAACCTACGAGCAGTACTTC.

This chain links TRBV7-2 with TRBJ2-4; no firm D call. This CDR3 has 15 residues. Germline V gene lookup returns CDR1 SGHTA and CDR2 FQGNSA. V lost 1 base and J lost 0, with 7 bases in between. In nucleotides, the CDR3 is TGTGCCAGCAGCTTAGGACCCTTAGCCAAAAACATTCAGTACTTC. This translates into CASSLGPLAKNIQYF.

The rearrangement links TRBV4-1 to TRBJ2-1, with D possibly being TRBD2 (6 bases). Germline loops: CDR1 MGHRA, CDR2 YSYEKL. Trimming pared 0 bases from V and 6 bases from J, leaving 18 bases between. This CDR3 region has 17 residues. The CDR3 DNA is TGCGCCAGCAGCCAAGATTTCTCGACTAGTTTGCGCAATGAGCAGTTCTTC. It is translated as CASSQDFSTSLRNEQFF.

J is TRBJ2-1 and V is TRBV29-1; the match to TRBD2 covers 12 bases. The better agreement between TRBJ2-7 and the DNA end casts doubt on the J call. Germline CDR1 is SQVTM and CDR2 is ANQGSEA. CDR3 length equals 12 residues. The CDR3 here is CSVRTSGDEQYF. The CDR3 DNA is TGCAGCGTTAGGACTAGCGGGGATGAGCAGTACTTC.

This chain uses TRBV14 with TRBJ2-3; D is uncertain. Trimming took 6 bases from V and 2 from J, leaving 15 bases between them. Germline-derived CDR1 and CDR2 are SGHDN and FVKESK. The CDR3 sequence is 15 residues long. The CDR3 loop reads CASRALTDLTDTQYF. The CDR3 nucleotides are TGTGCCAGCAGGGCCTTGACGGACCTCACAGATACGCAGTATTTT.

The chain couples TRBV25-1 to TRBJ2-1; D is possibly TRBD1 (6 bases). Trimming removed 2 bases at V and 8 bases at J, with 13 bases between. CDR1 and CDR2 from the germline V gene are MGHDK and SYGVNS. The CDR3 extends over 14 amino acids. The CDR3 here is CASSESGRGYEQFF. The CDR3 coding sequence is TGTGCCAGCAGTGAAAGCGGCAGGGGCTATGAGCAGTTCTTC. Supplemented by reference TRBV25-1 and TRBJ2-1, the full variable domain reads EADIYQTPRYLVIGTGKKITLECSQTMGHDKMYWYQQDPGMELHLIHYSYGVNSTEKGDLSSESTVSRIRTEHFPLTLESARPSHTSQYLCASSESGRGYEQFFGPGTRLTVL.

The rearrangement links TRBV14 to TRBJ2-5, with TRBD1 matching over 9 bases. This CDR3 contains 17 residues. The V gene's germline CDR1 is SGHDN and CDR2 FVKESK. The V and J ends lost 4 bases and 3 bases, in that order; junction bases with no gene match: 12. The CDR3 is CASSPKPGQGRKETQYF. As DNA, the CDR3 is TGTGCCAGCAGCCCTAAACCGGGACAGGGAAGGAAAGAGACCCAGTACTTC.

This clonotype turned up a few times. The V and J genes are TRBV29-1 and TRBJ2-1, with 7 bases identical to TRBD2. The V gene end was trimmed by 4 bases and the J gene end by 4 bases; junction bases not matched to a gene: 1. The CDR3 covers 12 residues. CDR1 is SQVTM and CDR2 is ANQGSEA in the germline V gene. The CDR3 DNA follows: TGCAGCGTTGGGACTAGGTACAATGAGCAGTTCTTC. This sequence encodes CSVGTRYNEQFF.

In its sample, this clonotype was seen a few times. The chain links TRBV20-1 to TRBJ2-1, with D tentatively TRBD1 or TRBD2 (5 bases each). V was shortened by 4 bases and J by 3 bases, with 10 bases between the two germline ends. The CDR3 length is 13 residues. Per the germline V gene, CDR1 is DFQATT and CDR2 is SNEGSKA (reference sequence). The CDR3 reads CSANLGDYNEQFF. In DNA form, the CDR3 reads TGCAGTGCTAATTTGGGGGACTACAATGAGCAGTTCTTC.

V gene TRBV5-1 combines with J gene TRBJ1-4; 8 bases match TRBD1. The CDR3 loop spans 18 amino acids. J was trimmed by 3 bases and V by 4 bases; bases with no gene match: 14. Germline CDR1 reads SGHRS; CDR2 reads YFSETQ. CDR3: CASSAAGTGILANEKLFF. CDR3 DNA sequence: TGCGCCAGCAGCGCGGCCGGGACAGGTATCTTGGCTAATGAAAAACTGTTTTTT.

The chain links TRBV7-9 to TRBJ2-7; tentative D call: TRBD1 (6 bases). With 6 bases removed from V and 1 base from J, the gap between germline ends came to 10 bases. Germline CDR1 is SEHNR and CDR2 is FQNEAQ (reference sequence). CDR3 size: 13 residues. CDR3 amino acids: CASRPGQSYEQYF. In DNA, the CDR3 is TGTGCCAGCAGACCCGGACAGTCCTACGAGCAGTACTTC.

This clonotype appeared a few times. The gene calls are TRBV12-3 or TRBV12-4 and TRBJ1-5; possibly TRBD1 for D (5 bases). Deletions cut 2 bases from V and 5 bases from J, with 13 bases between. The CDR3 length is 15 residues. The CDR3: CASSLQGRSDQPQHF. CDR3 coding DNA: TGTGCCAGCAGTTTACAGGGTAGATCAGATCAGCCCCAGCATTTT.

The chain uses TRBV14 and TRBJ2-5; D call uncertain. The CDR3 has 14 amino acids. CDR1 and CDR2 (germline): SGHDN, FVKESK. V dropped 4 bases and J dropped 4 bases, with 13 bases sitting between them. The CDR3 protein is CASSPRALGETQYF. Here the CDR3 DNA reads TGTGCCAGCAGCCCGCGAGCCTTAGGAGAGACCCAGTACTTC.

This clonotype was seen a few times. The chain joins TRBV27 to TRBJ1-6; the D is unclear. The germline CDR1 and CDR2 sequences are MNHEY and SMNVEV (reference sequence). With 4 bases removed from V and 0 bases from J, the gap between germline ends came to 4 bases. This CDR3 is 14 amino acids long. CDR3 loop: CASSYSSYNSPLHF. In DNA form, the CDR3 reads TGTGCCAGCAGTTACAGCTCCTATAATTCACCCCTCCACTTT.

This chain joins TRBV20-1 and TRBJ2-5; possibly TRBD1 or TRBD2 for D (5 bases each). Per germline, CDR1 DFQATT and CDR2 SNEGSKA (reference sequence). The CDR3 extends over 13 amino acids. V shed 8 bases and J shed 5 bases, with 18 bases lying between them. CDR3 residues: CSTTGPRAETQYF. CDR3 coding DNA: TGCAGTACCACGGGGCCAAGGGCGGAGACCCAGTACTTC.

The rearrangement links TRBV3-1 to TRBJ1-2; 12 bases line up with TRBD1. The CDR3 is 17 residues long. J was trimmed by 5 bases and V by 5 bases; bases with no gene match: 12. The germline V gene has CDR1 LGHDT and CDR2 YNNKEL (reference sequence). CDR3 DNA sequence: TGTGCCAGCAGCGCCCGGGACAGGGGGCTTGCATGGTATGGCTACACCTTC. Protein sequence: CASSARDRGLAWYGYTF.

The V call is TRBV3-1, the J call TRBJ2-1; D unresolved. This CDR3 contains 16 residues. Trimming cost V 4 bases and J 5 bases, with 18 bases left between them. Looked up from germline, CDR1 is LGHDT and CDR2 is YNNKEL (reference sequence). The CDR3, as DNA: TGTGCCAGCAGCCGAAATCCCGGACCTGCTGACAATGAGCAGTTCTTC. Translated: CASSRNPGPADNEQFF.

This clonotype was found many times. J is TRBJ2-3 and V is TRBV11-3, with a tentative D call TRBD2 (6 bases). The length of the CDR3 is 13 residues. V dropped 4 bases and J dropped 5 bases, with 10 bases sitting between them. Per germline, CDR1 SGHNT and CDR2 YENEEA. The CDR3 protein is CASSSGGVDTQYF. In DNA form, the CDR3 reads TGTGCCAGCAGCTCCGGGGGAGTAGATACGCAGTATTTT.

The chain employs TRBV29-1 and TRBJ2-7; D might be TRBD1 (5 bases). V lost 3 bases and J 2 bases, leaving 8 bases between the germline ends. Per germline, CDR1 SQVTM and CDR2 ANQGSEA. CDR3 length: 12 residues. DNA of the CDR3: TGCAGCGTTGAGACAGTGGCCTACGAGCAGTACTTC. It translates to CSVETVAYEQYF.

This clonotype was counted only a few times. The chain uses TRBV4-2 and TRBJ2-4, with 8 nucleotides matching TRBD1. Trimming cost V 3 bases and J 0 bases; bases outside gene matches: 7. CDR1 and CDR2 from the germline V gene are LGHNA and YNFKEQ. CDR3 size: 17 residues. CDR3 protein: CASSHRGQGVAKNIQYF. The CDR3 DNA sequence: TGTGCCAGCAGCCACAGGGGGCAGGGGGTAGCCAAAAACATTCAGTACTTC.

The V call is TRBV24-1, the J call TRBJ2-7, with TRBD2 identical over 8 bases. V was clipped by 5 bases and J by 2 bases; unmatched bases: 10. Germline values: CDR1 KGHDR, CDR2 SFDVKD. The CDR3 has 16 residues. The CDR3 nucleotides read TGTGCCACCAGTGGCGGGGGCGCGGGGGGAACCTACGAGCAGTACTTC. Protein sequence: CATSGGGAGGTYEQYF.